This TCR beta chain was captured by sequencing in a study of molecular identifiers for immune sequencing clone quantification. Study overall: The replicates split RNA from around 18,000 or 91,000 naive CD8 cells five ways and sequenced four.

TCRdb recomputed calls from the PCR reads with MiXCR, one row per CDR3 protein. The sample has approximately 500,000 distinct CDR3 sequences; around a fifth are singletons. Germline CDR1 is MNHEY and CDR2 is SMNVEV (reference sequence). CDR3 length equals 14 residues. J lost 3 bases, V lost 5 bases, and 5 bases had no gene match. Sequences were obtained from naive CD8+ T cells from blood, with Jurkat cell RNA spiked in. Subset described: FACS-sorted CD8+CD4-CCR7+CD45RA+ naive T cells. This chain connects TRBV27 to TRBJ2-7; TRBD2 agrees at 9 bases. This sequence was found in a human donor in good health. Some libraries in this study had Jurkat cell RNA spiked in. CDR3 nucleotides: TGTGCCAGCAGTAGCGGGAGGAGGCTCTACGAGCAGTACTTC. Its protein product is CASSSGRRLYEQYF.